This T cell receptor beta chain emerged from a study of cytomegalovirus exposure and HLA in healthy donors. Overall study: An earlier analysis found 95 million to 140 million unique TCR beta sequences from about 190 million T cells. As released early, the data held 85 million to 95 million unique TCRs from HLA-typed donors.

It was with 60 Vbeta and 13 Jbeta primers that the PCR ran. Some clones are missing from TCRdb's copy, which holds only in-frame ones; the method was immunoSEQ multiplex PCR. The sample shows under 130,000 clones, approximately 79% of them seen only once. Germline values: CDR1 LGHNA, CDR2 YNFKEQ. The germline V and J ends were trimmed by 2 bases and 3 bases, with 8 bases remaining between them. The CDR3 is 14 residues long. Sequences were obtained from PBMCs. The genes are TRBV4-2 and TRBJ1-5; D uncertain. This TCR came from a man aged 30 to 45 in good health and CMV-seropositive. The CDR3 loop is CASSQSTFNQPQHF. In DNA, the CDR3 is TGTGCCAGCAGCCAAAGCACCTTCAATCAGCCCCAGCATTTT.